This T cell receptor beta chain was profiled in a study of cytomegalovirus exposure and HLA in healthy donors (dated by TCRdb to the late 2010s). For context, the study as a whole: An earlier analysis of some 620 of the donors reported over 250 Gb of sequence data and about 120 million unique TCR beta sequences obtained from roughly 170 million T cells. The genetic ancestry cluster associated with self-reported Caucasian donors included 81% of the 398 genotyped donors. An earlier analysis of several hundred of the donors used high-throughput TCR beta sequencing to judge whether each TCR beta V gene segment behaved as functional or pseudogenic. The number of donors typed differed by locus, with roughly 629-640 for A, B, C, DRB1 and DQB1, roughly 550 for DQA1, 606 for DPA1, and around 430 for DPB1. Using immunosequencing, the study profiled T cell repertoires from 640 or so subjects and related those repertoires to cytomegalovirus serostatus. Rather than drawing on any new phenotypic data, the later analysis identified candidate immune exposures from TCR beta sequences and the way those sequences occurred across donors. In a later genetic analysis, genome-wide SNP genotypes for about 65% of the 666 donors were used, and that subset was treated as a discovery cohort. Class I and class II HLA loci were covered by the typing at four-digit resolution. To study patterns of TCR occurrence, a later analysis re-analyzed previously published TCR beta repertoires from 500 to 850 donors and added high-resolution HLA genotyping. Roughly 5 DR-DQ haplotypes were handled as single units for association and clustering because linkage in the cohort was strong. Among about 360 genotyped donors of the cohort, an average of roughly 240,000 unique TCR beta nucleotide sequences were sequenced per donor, roughly 20% of them non-productive. All discovery cohort repertoires had been generated on a single sequencing platform. Donor age, sex, ethnicity and CMV serostatus were compiled together with the repertoire data. High-throughput TCR immunosequencing, statistical association of individual TCRs with disease status, and machine learning were combined to predict cytomegalovirus infection status. In addition to the first cohort of 666 subjects, a separate validation cohort of 120 different subjects was used. The study was designed to test whether signatures of past pathogen exposure could be identified by cataloging public T cell receptors. An early release covering 550 to 700 HLA-typed donors comprised around 300 gigabases of sequencing data and approximately 85 million unique TCR sequences.

The cohort comprised hundreds of healthy bone marrow donors. At the time of sampling, all cohort members were nominally healthy, though unrecorded immune exposures were likely present. The donor tested CMV seropositive, placing the donor among the approximately 310 seropositive members of the cohort. A peripheral blood sample was provided by each donor, and peripheral blood mononuclear cells were used for TCR beta sequencing. The Qiagen DNeasy Blood Extraction Kit was used to extract genomic DNA from the blood cell samples. Overall results and qualifications from the work: Compared with equally common non-associated chains, HLA-associated TCR beta chains in a later analysis were more clonally expanded and had lower generation probabilities. In a later analysis, most CMV-associated TCR beta chains were found to appear HLA-restricted, with HLA associations seemingly driven largely by CMV exposure. Strong co-occurrence of HLA alleles, especially DR and DQ, made assigning TCR associations to individual alleles difficult. According to a later analysis, TCR association rates differed among HLA loci, with DRB1 alleles showing the most associated TCRs and HLA-C alleles showing the fewest. In an earlier analysis of fewer than 700 of the donors, most TCR beta V segments appeared in productive rearrangements about 87% or about 30% of the time, broadly matching IMGT annotations. According to a later analysis, parvovirus B19, influenza, CMV and Epstein-Barr virus appeared linked to several top co-occurrence clusters. Because some donors lacked HLA typing at each locus, the association tests relied only on the typed subset. In this cohort, only TCR beta chains were sequenced, and detectable features were limited by the absence of alpha or paired-chain data. A few of the identified cytomegalovirus-associated TCR beta chains were confirmed in vitro to be specific for cytomegalovirus antigens. In both the original and validation cohorts, the classifier was reported to diagnose cytomegalovirus status with high specificity and sensitivity. The authors suggested that the approach could potentially be extended to other disease states and immunological phenotypes. Correlated functional status among segregating V segments might reflect linkage disequilibrium, but an unknown experimental factor could not be ruled out. Around 16 rarely observed V segments, including chromosome 9 orphons, were excluded from the earlier analysis of a few hundred of the donors because counts were too low. Some IMGT-functional V segments, including TRBV6-2 and TRBV6-3, could not be told apart with the 87-base-pair reads, so those segments were excluded. In the study, approximately 160 TCR beta chains were listed as associated with cytomegalovirus. Immune exposure information for the cohort was limited to CMV serostatus. A later analysis associated 15,000 to 20,000 TCR beta sequences with specific HLA alleles at a false discovery rate of 0.05. The sequencing pipeline was judged likely to have produced a cluster of highly shared sequence variants as a technical artifact. A further reported finding was that TCR beta sequences accurately predicted the HLA-A and HLA-B alleles for most subjects in the first cohort. A later genetic analysis reported fewer N-insertions in productive TCRs among donors in an Asian-associated ancestry cluster than the approximately 670-donor mean. Roughly uniform sequencing depth across donors was assumed in presence/absence analyses, although this assumption may not hold. In a later genetic analysis, a missense DCLRE1C variant was associated with V-gene and J-gene trimming of TCR beta chains, and the association was replicated in an independent cohort. Across donors, most TCR sequences were observed very rarely, whereas some public TCRs were present in many individuals.

Library construction relied on the immunoSEQ multiplex PCR assay. For the multiplex PCR, a mixture combining 60 forward primers for TCR Vbeta segments and 13 reverse primers for TCR Jbeta segments was used. Amplification of the CDR3 region of rearranged TCR beta genes was performed with a multiplex PCR assay on genomic DNA. On the Illumina HiSeq System, the amplified TCR beta libraries were sequenced as 87-base-pair reads. Turning to the authors' computational methods: Across the roughly 640 repertoires, a later analysis counted 60 million to 90 million unique TCR beta chains, around 11 million of which were shared by at least two donors. To remove PCR and sequencing errors, raw reads were error-corrected and collapsed into unique sequences using a nearest-neighbor algorithm that merged closely related sequences. V, D and J gene segments were assigned by aligning CDR3 sequences to IMGT reference sequences. For a sequence to be retained, a match of at least six nucleotides was required to both a V gene segment and a J gene segment. Rearrangements were called productive when the CDR3 lacked stop codons and stayed in frame with V and J; all others were non-productive. CDR3 was defined by IMGT convention, running from the second conserved V-encoded cysteine to the conserved J-encoded phenylalanine. In an earlier analysis of more than 550 of the donors, sequences lacking an unambiguous match to a single V gene segment were excluded. An earlier analysis of several hundred of the donors called V segments functional above 56.7% productive rearrangements and segregating when the between-donor standard deviation exceeded 5%. To diagnose cytomegalovirus status from the catalog of TCR beta chain sequences, a statistical classification framework was built. In a later analysis, TCR nucleotide sequences were compared against IMGT/GENE-DB human TR gene sequences so that V and J genes could be assigned. Using the TCRdist pipeline, a later analysis assigned CDR3 sequences along with most-parsimonious VDJ recombination scenarios. In a later analysis, each TCR beta chain was defined by its CDR3 amino acid sequence together with its V-gene family, and reads without a unique V-gene family were excluded. A later analysis removed several hundred highly shared, low-generation-probability nucleotide sequences to deal with suspected cross-contamination and a sequencing artifact. A later analysis calculated a clonal expansion index for each public chain from normalized within-repertoire ranks of inferred template counts. A later analysis computed generation probabilities with a VDJ recombination model fitted to out-of-frame rearrangements, and checked the results against IGoR. In a later analysis, TCR-TCR, TCR-HLA and TCR-CMV co-occurrence was scored with hypergeometric tests, and a repertoire-size bias correction was applied to TCR pairs. In a later analysis, false discovery rates were estimated by permuting HLA or CMV assignments 20 times. In a later analysis, co-occurring TCRs were grouped using DBSCAN, with TCRdist sequence similarity added in when clustering inside HLA-allele-positive subsets. Repertoires with fewer than 30,000 or more than 120,000 public chains were left out of co-occurrence clustering, as were about 5 repertoires with anomalous nucleotide sharing. In TCRdb, the immuneACCESS table is reduced to in-frame sequences with V and J assigned. These tables do not hold every clone; where another copy was compared, an unresolved V gene accounts for under half, and the others remain unexplained. V and J calls and clone size are those listed in that table; D and trimming were worked out from the DNA. A total of under 95,000 clones appear in this sample, less than 85% of them only once. Roughly 5% of the sample belongs to the ten largest clones.

Of note for this clone: The target of this receptor is not known. The input lacks base qualities; no much larger clone sits a single base away.

The CDR3 numbers 13 residues from cysteine through phenylalanine. The read is trimmed to its CDR3 DNA, 39 bases read in frame from base 1. Trimming takes 6 bases off V and 6 bases off J; junction bases not matched to a gene: 7. CDR1 and CDR2, per the germline V gene (reference sequence), are MNHEY and SMNVEV. This sequence originates from a man under 40 in good health and CMV-seropositive. The sample taken for sequencing was PBMCs. The chain links TRBV27 with TRBJ1-2, with TRBD1 identical over 7 junction bases. The CDR3 is CASRKGQSHGYTF. The nucleotides read TGTGCCAGCAGGAAGGGACAGTCCCATGGCTACACCTTC.